This paragraph covers one T cell receptor beta chain sequence. Its specificity is not known. Germline V CDR1 and CDR2: LNHNV, YYDKDF (reference sequence). Trimming at V came to 5 bases and at J to 2 bases, leaving 12 bases not matched to a gene. The CDR3 is 16 amino acids. The data were taken from a study of T cell repertoires in cytomegalovirus infection. TCRdb passed the reads through MiXCR, listing each CDR3 protein once. Of some 800,000 distinct CDR3 sequences in the sample, about 28% were seen once. The sequence came from a human donor in good health (CMV status not recorded). Some clones in this sample may be carry-over from other donors' samples. V is TRBV15 and J is TRBJ2-7; TRBD2 aligns across 7 bases. Sequenced here: cultured CD8+ T cells from PBMCs, sampled from culture after CMV antigen stimulation. The chain's CDR3 is CATSPRGKGPPYEQYF. The CDR3, as DNA: TGTGCCACCAGCCCGCGGGGGAAGGGGCCACCCTACGAGCAGTACTTC. The full variable domain, completed using reference TRBV15 and TRBJ2-7, is DAMVIQNPRYQVTQFGKPVTLSCSQTLNHNVMYWYQQKSSQAPKLLFHYYDKDFNNEADTPDNFQSRRPNTSFCFLDIRSPGLGDTAMYLCATSPRGKGPPYEQYFGPGTRLTVT.